Listed here is a single T cell receptor beta chain. This specimen comes from a study of human T cells and chemical hapten exposure. Time point described: patch test 1, 2 weeks after DPC sensitization. Treatment of the sample: therapeutic diphenylcyclopropenone sensitization with weekly scalp DPC. TCRdb reprocessed the RACE reads with MiXCR, giving one entry per CDR3 protein. Of 150,000 to 200,000 distinct CDR3 sequences in the sample, roughly 15% were seen once. Germline CDR1 reads SQVTM; CDR2 reads ANQGSEA. Trimming left V 3 bases short and J 6 bases short, with 16 bases between. The CDR3 loop spans 14 amino acids.

This chain uses TRBV29-1 with TRBJ2-3, with D perhaps matching TRBD1 or TRBD2 (5 bases each). This sequence originates from a woman in her thirties with alopecia areata. Some clones in this sample may be carry-over from other donors' samples. Source: whole blood, taken in connection with sensitization to the hapten diphenylcyclopropenone (DPC). The CDR3 spells CSVDNGHGGDTQYF. The CDR3, as DNA: TGCAGCGTTGACAATGGACATGGCGGGGATACGCAGTATTTT.